The present T cell receptor (beta chain) was sequenced within a study of T cell responses to AZD1222 COVID-19 vaccine (dated by TCRdb to the early 2020s). About the full investigation: AZD1222 recipients with second doses at about 4 weeks or about 12 weeks were pooled, because spike-specific TCR depth and breadth did not differ between schedules. TCR sequencing covered more than 230 trial participants: 200 to 210 given two doses of AZD1222 and 26 given two doses of MenACWY control vaccine. Trial participants were enrolled by age into subgroups of 18-55, 56-69 and 70-plus years, and around 150, 28 and 57 TCR-sequenced participants, respectively, were included in these subgroups.

What the study reported, not specific to this receptor: Most participants were white British and females outnumbered males, and the authors suggested that clonal diversity may have been underestimated. In the small 56-69-year group, the increase in depth fell short of significance, most likely because of low power. Reportedly, almost half of the unique spike-specific TCRs recognized epitopes lying outside the regions that are mutated in the B.1.351 and B.1.1.7 variants. Conclusions about previously exposed vaccinees were limited because only six AZD1222 recipients were SARS-CoV-2 seropositive at baseline. CD4 TCRs associated with the vaccine covered the entire spike protein, and the dominant responses were in regions 160-218 and 743-854. Because no day 14 peak-response samples were available, repertoires were characterized only after the peak T cell response. A significant rise in spike-specific TCR breadth and depth was observed after two AZD1222 doses relative to day 0 and relative to MenACWY recipients.

The CDR3 regions of human TCRbeta chains were analyzed by immunosequencing. In the original analysis: Repertoire TCRs were checked for matches against a reference library of SARS-CoV-2-specific TCRs that had been generated using the MIRA antigen-specificity platform. Breadth meant the fraction of unique TCRs that were SARS-CoV-2-associated, whereas depth meant the fraction of total T cells that were SARS-CoV-2-associated. Using the MIRA data, each spike-specific TCR was assigned both to the spike region to which the TCR was reactive and to a CD4 or CD8 class. Log10-transformed breadth and depth values were compared by one-way ANOVA with Sidak's multiple comparisons tests. TCRdb took this table from immuneACCESS and kept in-frame rearrangements with V and J called. Such tables lack part of the clones; where checked against another copy, unresolved V genes explain under half of the gap, and the rest is unexplained. V, J and clone size are those of that table, while D and trimming were read from the DNA. The sample contains approximately 60,000 clones, around 88% of them found a single time. The top ten clones comprise around 15% of the sample.

According to the study, the label for this sample's time point signals: baseline before first vaccination. Vaccinee samples came from UK trials COV001 and COV002, including a single-blind randomized controlled phase 2/3 trial of AZD1222 (ChAdOx1 nCoV-19) in healthy adults. For TCRbeta chain sequencing, PBMC samples from trial participants were taken at day 0 and at day 28 after the second dose. Including cysteine and phenylalanine, the CDR3 has 12 amino acids. Only the CDR3 portion is preserved as DNA: 36 bases, with reading frame beginning at the first base. CDR1 and CDR2 are read off the germline V gene as MNHEY and SVGEGT. V loses 7 bases, J loses 7 bases, and the germline ends lie 14 bases apart. This clone has just one count. Its antigen remains unidentified. No clone much larger than this one lies a single base away; base qualities are absent.

The chain uses TRBV6-2 or TRBV6-3 and TRBJ2-7; 5 matching bases give a weak D call of TRBD1. The source was peripheral blood, collected on day 0 of AZD1222 vaccination. This sequence originates from an adult in good health. The sequence in DNA is TGTGCCAGCAACCCAGGGTTTAAGGAGCAGTACTTC. It is translated as CASNPGFKEQYF.